These 14 T cell receptor beta chains came from one sample sequenced in a study of T-cell reconstitution after alpha-beta-depleted transplantation in children. Preparation of the TCRbeta library used unique molecular identifiers. TCRdb reprocessed the PCR reads via MiXCR and lists one record per CDR3 protein. The sample holds roughly 240,000 distinct CDR3 sequences, approximately 8% seen once. This material consisted of PBMCs, mostly from graft donor cells, taken 180 days after TCRalphabeta/CD19-depleted stem cell transplant. These receptors originate from a male patient between 10 and 17 years old who had a stem cell transplant for acute lymphoblastic leukemia, so the T cells may come from the graft donor.

Many counts were recorded for this clonotype. The rearrangement uses TRBV6-5 and TRBJ2-7, with 11 nucleotides matching TRBD2. Germline CDR1 MNHEY, CDR2 SVGAGI. Trimming took 2 bases from V and 4 from J; bases not matched to a gene: 10. The CDR3 loop spans 17 amino acids. The CDR3: CASSYLGQASGRYEQYF. In DNA form, the CDR3 reads TGTGCCAGCAGTTACCTGGGACAAGCTAGCGGGAGGTACGAGCAGTACTTC.

This clonotype was detected a few times. Here the CDR3 reads CASSDTKTQYF. For the CDR3, the DNA is TGTGCCAGCAGTGACACAAAGACCCAGTACTTC. This rearrangement joins TRBV7-8 to TRBJ2-5; D remains unclear. This CDR3 contains 11 residues. Germline lookup yields CDR1 SGHVS and CDR2 FQNEAQ. V shed 6 bases and J shed 6 bases, with 8 bases lying between them.

This clonotype was counted many times. V gene TRBV28 combines with J gene TRBJ1-3, with D possibly matching TRBD1 (5 bases). V was shortened by 8 bases and J by 0 bases, with 11 bases between the two germline ends. The CDR3 has 14 residues. Germline CDR1 and CDR2: MDHEN and SYDVKM. In DNA form, the CDR3 reads TGTGCCAGCCTCGCCGGGACCTCTGGAAACACCATATATTTT. It specifies CASLAGTSGNTIYF.

This clonotype was detected many times. Compared with germline, one end of the junction differs, possibly owing to a read error. CDR3 sequence (DNA): TGTGCCAGCACCTTGGGACAGGGGGACACTGAAGCTTTCTTT. Translation: CASTLGQGDTEAFF. This chain uses TRBV5-8 with TRBJ1-1; 11 bases are a match to TRBD1. This CDR3 has 14 residues. Germline CDR1 and CDR2: SGHTS and YDEGEE.

This clonotype was observed many times. CDR3 nucleotide sequence: TGCAGCGGGACTCGACAGAGCTCCTACAATGAGCAGTTCTTC. It translates to CSGTRQSSYNEQFF. J is TRBJ2-1 and V is TRBV29-1, with D perhaps given as TRBD1 or TRBD2 (5 bases each). Trimming shortened V by 7 bases and J by 0 bases, and 13 bases separated the two germline ends. The germline V gene has CDR1 SQVTM and CDR2 ANQGSEA. CDR3 length: 14 residues.

This clonotype was recorded at least ten times. The chain joins TRBV7-2 to TRBJ2-5; 10 nucleotides agree with TRBD2. Losses at the gene ends were 5 bases for V and 4 bases for J; bases not matched to a gene: 10. CDR3 length: 16 amino acids. In germline, CDR1 is SGHTA, CDR2 FQGNSA. The CDR3 region has the DNA TGTGCCAGCAGCCCTGAGCGGGGGGGCCTCGCAGAGACCCAGTACTTC. Translated: CASSPERGGLAETQYF.

In its sample, this clonotype was seen a few times. The junction departs from the called germline gene at one end, perhaps through a read error. V usage is TRBV3-1 and J usage is TRBJ2-6, with unresolved D. The CDR3 length is 18 residues. Germline CDR1 LGHDT, CDR2 YNNKEL (reference sequence). The CDR3 loop reads CTSSPSLWSRAGANVLTF. The CDR3 region has the DNA TGTACCAGCAGCCCTTCTCTCTGGTCCCGAGCTGGGGCCAACGTCCTGACTTTC.

This clonotype was counted many times. This chain uses TRBV7-9 with TRBJ2-7, with TRBD1 identical over 7 bases. The CDR3 contains 13 residues. With V trimmed by 4 bases and J by 9 bases, 9 bases remained unmatched. CDR1 SEHNR and CDR2 FQNEAQ come from the germline V gene (reference sequence). CDR3 sequence reads: CASSSQGQARQYF. The CDR3, as DNA: TGTGCCAGCAGCTCACAAGGACAGGCCAGGCAGTACTTC.

The V and J genes are TRBV6-1 and TRBJ1-1, with a possible D match to TRBD1 (6 bases). The CDR3 runs to 14 residues. The ends were cut back, 8 bases at V and 6 bases at J, with 19 bases in the middle. Germline V gene sequence: CDR1 MNHNS, CDR2 SASEGT. The CDR3 coding sequence is TGTGCCAGCGACGTTCTAGGGGGTAGGGCTGAAGCTTTCTTT. The encoded protein is CASDVLGGRAEAFF.

This clonotype was recorded at least ten times. This rearrangement joins TRBV28 to TRBJ2-2; D tentatively fits TRBD1 or TRBD2 (5 bases each). V was clipped by 5 bases and J by 1 base, with 17 bases between them. CDR3 length: 17 amino acids. CDR1 MDHEN and CDR2 SYDVKM come from the germline V gene. DNA of the CDR3: TGTGCCAGCAGTCCGTCTGGGGGTAAAAGGAACACCGGGGAGCTGTTTTTT. As protein: CASSPSGGKRNTGELFF.

J is TRBJ1-1 and V is TRBV19; 11 positions agree with TRBD1. V lost 6 bases to trimming and J lost 0 bases; unmatched junction nucleotides: 3. This CDR3 spans 15 amino acids. Per the germline V gene, CDR1 is LNHDA and CDR2 is SQIVND (reference sequence). The CDR3 sequence: CASRDRGLMNTEAFF. In DNA, the CDR3 is TGTGCCAGTAGGGACAGGGGGCTAATGAACACTGAAGCTTTCTTT.

This clonotype has at least ten counts. The chain links TRBV19 to TRBJ1-2; D perhaps matches TRBD1 (5 bases). Germline CDR1 LNHDA, CDR2 SQIVND (reference sequence). V was clipped by 10 bases and J by 3 bases, with 9 bases between them. The CDR3 has 11 amino acids. CDR3 nucleotides: TGTGCCACCTCGGGGGACTATGGCTACACCTTC. Residues: CATSGDYGYTF.

This clonotype was counted ten times or more. This rearrangement joins TRBV7-2 to TRBJ2-7; 9 bases agree with TRBD2. Per germline, CDR1 SGHTA and CDR2 FQGNSA. J was trimmed by 2 bases and V by 3 bases; bases with no gene match: 11. This CDR3 spans 17 amino acids. In nucleotides, the CDR3 is TGTGCCAGCAGCTTCCCCCGGGCCGTAGCGGGGGCCTACGAGCAGTACTTC. Its translation: CASSFPRAVAGAYEQYF.

The table lists this clonotype with many counts. Here the CDR3 reads CASSVEAKPNTGELFF. CDR3 sequence (DNA): TGTGCCAGCAGCGTAGAAGCGAAGCCTAACACCGGGGAGCTGTTTTTT. The chain combines TRBV9 with TRBJ2-2, with D unclear. V gave up 0 bases and J gave up 2 bases, with 11 bases separating them. The CDR3 is 16 amino acids. The germline CDR1 and CDR2 sequences are SGDLS and YYNGEE.